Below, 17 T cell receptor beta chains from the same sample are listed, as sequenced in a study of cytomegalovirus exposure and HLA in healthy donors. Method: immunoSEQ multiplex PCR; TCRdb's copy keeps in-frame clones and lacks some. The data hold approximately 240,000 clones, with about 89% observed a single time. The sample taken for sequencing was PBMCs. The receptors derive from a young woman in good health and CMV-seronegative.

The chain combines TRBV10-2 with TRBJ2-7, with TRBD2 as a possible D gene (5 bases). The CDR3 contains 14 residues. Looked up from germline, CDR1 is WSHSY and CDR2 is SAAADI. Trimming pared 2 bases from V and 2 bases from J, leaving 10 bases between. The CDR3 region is CASSEVGNTYEQYF. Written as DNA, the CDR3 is TGCGCCAGCAGTGAGGTCGGGAATACCTACGAGCAGTACTTC.

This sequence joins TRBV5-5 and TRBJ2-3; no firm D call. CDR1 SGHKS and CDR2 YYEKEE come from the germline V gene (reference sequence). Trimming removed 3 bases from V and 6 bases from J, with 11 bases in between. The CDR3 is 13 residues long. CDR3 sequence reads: CASSSKVFDTQYF. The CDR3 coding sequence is TGTGCCAGCAGCTCTAAAGTGTTTGATACGCAGTATTTT.

CDR3 nucleotides: TGCGCCAGCAGCTTGGCGGGGGGGGCGAACACTGAAGCTTTCTTT. As protein: CASSLAGGANTEAFF. The chain joins TRBV5-1 to TRBJ1-1; a weak D match, TRBD1 (6 bases). From germline, CDR1 is SGHRS and CDR2 YFSETQ. This CDR3 has 15 amino acids. Trimming cost V 0 bases and J 1 base, with 10 bases left between them.

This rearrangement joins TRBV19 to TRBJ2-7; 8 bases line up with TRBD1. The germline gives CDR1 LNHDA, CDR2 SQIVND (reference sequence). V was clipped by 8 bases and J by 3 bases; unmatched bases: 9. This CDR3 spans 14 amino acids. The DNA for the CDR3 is TGTGCCAGTGGGTACCGGGACAGGTACTACGAGCAGTACTTC. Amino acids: CASGYRDRYYEQYF. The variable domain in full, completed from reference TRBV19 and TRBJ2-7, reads DGGITQSPKYLFRKEGQNVTLSCEQNLNHDAMYWYRQDPGQGLRLIYYSQIVNDFQKGDIAEGYSVSREKKESFPLTVTSAQKNPTAFYLCASGYRDRYYEQYFGPGTRLTVT.

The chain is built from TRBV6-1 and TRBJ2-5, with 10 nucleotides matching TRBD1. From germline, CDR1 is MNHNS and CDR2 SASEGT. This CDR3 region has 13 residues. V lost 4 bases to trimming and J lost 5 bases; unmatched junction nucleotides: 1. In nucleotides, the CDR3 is TGTGCCAGCAGTGCGGACAGGGGGGAGACCCAGTACTTC. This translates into CASSADRGETQYF.

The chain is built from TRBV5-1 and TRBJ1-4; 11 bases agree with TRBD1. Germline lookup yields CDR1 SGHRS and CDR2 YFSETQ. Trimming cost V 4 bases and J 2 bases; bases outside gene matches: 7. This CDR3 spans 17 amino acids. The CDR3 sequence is CASSIGTGGSTNEKLFF. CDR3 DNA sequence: TGCGCCAGCAGCATAGGGACAGGGGGTTCTACTAATGAAAAACTGTTTTTT.

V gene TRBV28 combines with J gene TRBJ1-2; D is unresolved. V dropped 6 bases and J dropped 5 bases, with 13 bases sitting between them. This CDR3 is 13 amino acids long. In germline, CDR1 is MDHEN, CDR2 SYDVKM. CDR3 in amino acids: CASSPSAGYGYTF. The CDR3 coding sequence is TGTGCCAGCAGCCCTTCCGCGGGGTATGGCTACACCTTC.

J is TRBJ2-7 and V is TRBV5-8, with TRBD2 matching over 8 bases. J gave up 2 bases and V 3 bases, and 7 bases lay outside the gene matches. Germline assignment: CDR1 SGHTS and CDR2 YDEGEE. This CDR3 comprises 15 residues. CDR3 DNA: TGTGCCAGCAGCTCGGAGCGGGAGATGACCTACGAGCAGTACTTC. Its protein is CASSSEREMTYEQYF.

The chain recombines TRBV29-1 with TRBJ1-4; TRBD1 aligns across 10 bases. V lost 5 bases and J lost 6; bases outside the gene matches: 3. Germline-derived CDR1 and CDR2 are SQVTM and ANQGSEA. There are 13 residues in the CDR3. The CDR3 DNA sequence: TGCAGCGTTAGGACAGGGGGGGATGAAAAACTGTTTTTT. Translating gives CSVRTGGDEKLFF.

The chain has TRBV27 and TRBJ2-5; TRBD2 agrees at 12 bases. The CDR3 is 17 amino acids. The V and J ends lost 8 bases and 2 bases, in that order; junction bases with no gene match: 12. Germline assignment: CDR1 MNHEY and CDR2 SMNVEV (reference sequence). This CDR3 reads CASGGLGLAGLQETQYF. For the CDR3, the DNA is TGTGCCAGCGGAGGTCTCGGACTAGCGGGACTACAAGAGACCCAGTACTTC.

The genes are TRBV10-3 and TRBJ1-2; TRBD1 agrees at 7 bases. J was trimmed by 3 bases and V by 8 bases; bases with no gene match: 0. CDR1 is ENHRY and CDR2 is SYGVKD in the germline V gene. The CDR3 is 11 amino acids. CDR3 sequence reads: CAIGTDYGYTF. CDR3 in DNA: TGTGCCATCGGGACAGACTATGGCTACACCTTC.

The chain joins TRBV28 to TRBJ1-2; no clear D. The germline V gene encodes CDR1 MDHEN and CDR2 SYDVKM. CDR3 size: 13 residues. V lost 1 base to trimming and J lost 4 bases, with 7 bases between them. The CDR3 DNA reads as TGTGCCAGCAGTTTATCCACGAGCTATGGCTACACCTTC. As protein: CASSLSTSYGYTF.

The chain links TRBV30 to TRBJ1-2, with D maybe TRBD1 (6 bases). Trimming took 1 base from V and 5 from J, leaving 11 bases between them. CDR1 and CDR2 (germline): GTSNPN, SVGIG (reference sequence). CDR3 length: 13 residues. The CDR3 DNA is TGTGCCTGGAGTGAACGGACAGATTATGGCTACACCTTC. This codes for CAWSERTDYGYTF.

The CDR3 sequence: CASRKPGQGANEQFF. The CDR3, as DNA: TGTGCCAGCAGGAAACCGGGACAGGGGGCAAATGAGCAGTTCTTC. The V call is TRBV6-6, the J call TRBJ2-1; 12 nucleotides agree with TRBD1. The germline gives CDR1 MNHNY, CDR2 SVGAGI (reference sequence). Germline trimming cut 6 bases from V and 7 bases from J; bases unmatched to any gene: 7. The length of the CDR3 is 15 residues.

As DNA, the CDR3 is TGTGCCAGCAGCTTAGGGGGGGCCACCGGGGAGCTGTTTTTT. It specifies CASSLGGATGELFF. This sequence joins TRBV13 and TRBJ2-2, with TRBD1 as a possible D gene (6 bases). Between the trimmed V and J ends, which lost 0 bases and 4 bases, there was a span of 6 bases. The germline V gene encodes CDR1 PRHDT and CDR2 FYEKMQ (reference sequence). This CDR3 has 14 residues. Full variable domain (rest looked up from reference TRBV13 and TRBJ2-2): AAGVIQSPRHLIKEKRETATLKCYPIPRHDTVYWYQQGPGQDPQFLISFYEKMQSDKGSIPDRFSAQQFSDYHSELNMSSLELGDSALYFCASSLGGATGELFFGEGSRLTVL.

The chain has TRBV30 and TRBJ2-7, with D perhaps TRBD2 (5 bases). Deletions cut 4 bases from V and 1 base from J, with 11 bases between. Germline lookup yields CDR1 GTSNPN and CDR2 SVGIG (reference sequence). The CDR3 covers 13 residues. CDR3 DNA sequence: TGTGCCTGGACCGAGGGCTTTTCCTACGAGCAGTACTTC. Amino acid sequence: CAWTEGFSYEQYF.

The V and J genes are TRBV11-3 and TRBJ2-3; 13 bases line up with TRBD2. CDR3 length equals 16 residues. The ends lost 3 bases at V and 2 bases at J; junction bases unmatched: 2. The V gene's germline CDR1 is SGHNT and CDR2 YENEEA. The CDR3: CASSFGLAGDTDTQYF. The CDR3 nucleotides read TGTGCCAGCAGCTTCGGACTAGCGGGAGACACAGATACGCAGTATTTT.